This T cell receptor (beta chain) appears in the sequencing data of a study of blood T cell repertoires in COVID-19. The protocol was immunoSEQ multiplex PCR, while the TCRdb copy is restricted to in-frame clones and leaves out a portion. The sample yields some 120,000 clones, roughly four fifths seen once. This clone was seen a single time. This CDR3 contains 15 residues. Germline assignment: CDR1 SEHNR and CDR2 FQNEAQ (reference sequence). The trim removed 1 base at V and 2 bases at J, leaving 2 bases unmatched. The sequencing sample was made of peripheral blood. The receptor was isolated from a man in his 70s with active or convalescent COVID-19. This rearrangement joins TRBV7-9 to TRBJ2-1, with 7 bases lining up with TRBD1. The CDR3 DNA sequence: TGTGCCAGCAGCTTAGAGGGGACAGCCTACAATGAGCAGTTCTTC. Amino acid sequence: CASSLEGTAYNEQFF.